The 24 T cell receptor beta chains given below trace back to one sample, sequenced in a study of cytomegalovirus exposure and HLA in healthy donors. Sequenced by immunoSEQ multiplex PCR; TCRdb stores in-frame clones only, minus some. The table lists over 250,000 clones, around 85% of them singletons. Sequenced material: PBMCs. Every receptor here comes from a woman younger than 30 in good health and CMV-seronegative.

The genes are TRBV4-1 and TRBJ2-7; 10 bases agree with TRBD2. Looked up from germline, CDR1 is MGHRA and CDR2 is YSYEKL. This CDR3 region has 14 residues. V lost 3 bases and J lost 4; bases outside the gene matches: 3. The DNA of the CDR3 is TGCGCCAGCAGCCACGGACTAGCGGTATACGAGCAGTACTTC. This codes for CASSHGLAVYEQYF.

This clone came up many times. The chain combines TRBV5-1 with TRBJ1-2; 7 bases line up with TRBD1. Germline trimming cut 2 bases from V and 2 bases from J; bases unmatched to any gene: 3. Germline CDR1 is SGHRS and CDR2 is YFSETQ. The CDR3 is made up of 14 amino acids. The CDR3 region is CASSLTGENYGYTF. The CDR3 DNA is TGCGCCAGCAGCTTAACAGGGGAGAACTATGGCTACACCTTC.

Of note for this clone: Other DNA sequences from this sample encode an identical CDR3 as well. This sequence joins TRBV5-4 and TRBJ1-2, with D perhaps TRBD1 (6 bases). Germline V gene lookup returns CDR1 SGHNT and CDR2 YYREEE (reference sequence). V was cut by 2 bases and J by 2 bases, with 7 bases left in between. The CDR3 loop spans 13 amino acids. CDR3 protein: CASSFRGNYGYTF. CDR3 DNA sequence: TGTGCCAGCAGCTTCAGGGGCAACTATGGCTACACCTTC.

For this clone: The same CDR3 also results from other DNA sequences found in this sample. The genes are TRBV4-3 and TRBJ1-2; D perhaps matches TRBD1 (6 bases). The germline V gene has CDR1 LGHNA and CDR2 YSLEER. Trimming stripped 0 bases from V and 5 bases from J, with 13 bases between. The CDR3 runs to 15 residues. The CDR3 DNA sequence: TGCGCCAGCAGCCAAGAAGGGGGTGCAGGTTATGGCTACACCTTC. Translation: CASSQEGGAGYGYTF.

The genes are TRBV5-6 and TRBJ2-7; 10 bases agree with TRBD1. The V segment lost 5 bases and the J segment 5 bases; nucleotides outside the gene matches: 13. The CDR3 loop spans 16 amino acids. Germline CDR1 reads SGHDT; CDR2 reads YYEEEE. CDR3: CASSWGPTGTGDEQYF. Written as DNA, the CDR3 is TGTGCCAGCAGTTGGGGGCCAACCGGGACAGGGGACGAGCAGTACTTC.

The chain combines TRBV6-1 with TRBJ1-1; 7 nucleotides align to TRBD1. The CDR3 totals 14 residues. J lost 3 bases, V lost 10 bases, and 11 bases had no gene match. CDR1 is MNHNS and CDR2 is SASEGT in the germline V gene. CDR3 amino acids: CATRIGGRYTEAFF. As DNA, the CDR3 is TGTGCCACCAGGATAGGGGGCCGCTACACTGAAGCTTTCTTT.

The chain recombines TRBV6-1 with TRBJ2-7, with D maybe TRBD1 (7 bases). The germline V gene encodes CDR1 MNHNS and CDR2 SASEGT. V was clipped by 7 bases and J by 6 bases, with 16 bases between them. The length of the CDR3 is 13 residues. In DNA form, the CDR3 reads TGTGCCAGCAATTGGGCAGGGGGGCGCGAGCAGTACTTC. Its protein product is CASNWAGGREQYF.

The rearrangement uses TRBV5-6 and TRBJ2-7; 9 bases fit TRBD1. J lost 0 bases, V lost 4 bases, and 14 bases had no gene match. The CDR3 runs to 18 residues. Germline lookup yields CDR1 SGHDT and CDR2 YYEEEE. The CDR3 region is CASSPRVRTGESSYEQYF. The CDR3, as DNA: TGTGCCAGCAGCCCAAGAGTCCGGACAGGGGAAAGCTCCTACGAGCAGTACTTC.

CDR3 amino acids: CASSLDLAGGSYEQYF. DNA for the CDR3: TGTGCCAGCAGCTTGGATCTAGCGGGTGGATCCTACGAGCAGTACTTC. The V and J genes are TRBV5-5 and TRBJ2-7, with 8 positions matching TRBD2. The CDR3 is 16 amino acids. The J segment lost 1 base and the V segment lost 0 bases, leaving 6 bases of the junction unmatched. Germline V gene sequence: CDR1 SGHKS, CDR2 YYEKEE (reference sequence).

The rearrangement joins TRBV12-1 to TRBJ1-5. TRBV12-1 is a documented pseudogene. The length of the CDR3 is 16 residues. In DNA form, the CDR3 reads TGTGCCAGCAGCCGCGGGACCCAGTCGTGCAATCAGCCCCAGCATTTT. Protein product: CASSRGTQSCNQPQHF.

The chain links TRBV27 to TRBJ2-1; D may be TRBD2 (5 bases). V lost 3 bases, J lost 1 base, and 10 bases lay in between. Per germline, CDR1 MNHEY and CDR2 SMNVEV (reference sequence). The CDR3 runs 15 residues. CDR3 sequence reads: CASSFGEFSYNEQFF. The CDR3 DNA is TGTGCCAGCAGTTTTGGGGAGTTTTCCTACAATGAGCAGTTCTTC.

The rearrangement uses TRBV5-6 and TRBJ2-1, with D perhaps TRBD1 (6 bases). Germline CDR1 is SGHDT and CDR2 is YYEEEE. The CDR3 is made up of 15 amino acids. V lost 3 bases to trimming and J lost 8 bases, with 18 bases between them. CDR3 protein: CASSSAGTSYDEQFF. CDR3 coding DNA: TGTGCCAGCAGCTCGGCCGGGACATCTTATGATGAGCAGTTCTTC.

The rearrangement links TRBV6-6 to TRBJ2-7; TRBD1 matches at 12 bases. V shed 2 bases, J shed 4 bases, and the junction held 6 bases outside the gene matches. This CDR3 has 16 residues. In germline, CDR1 is MNHNY, CDR2 SVGAGI (reference sequence). The CDR3 bases are TGTGCCAGCAGTTACGTTGGGACAGGGGGCCAATACGAGCAGTACTTC. Its protein product is CASSYVGTGGQYEQYF.

The V gene is TRBV25-1, the J gene TRBJ1-2; D is possibly TRBD1 (5 bases). The CDR3 length is 13 residues. Per germline, CDR1 MGHDK and CDR2 SYGVNS. Trimming cost V 6 bases and J 7 bases, with 15 bases left between them. The CDR3 DNA follows: TGTGCCAGCAGCCAAGCAGGGTTCCGTGGCTACACCTTC. Its translation: CASSQAGFRGYTF.

The rearrangement uses TRBV19 and TRBJ1-5; 10 bases are a match to TRBD1. J lost 6 bases, V lost 5 bases, and 4 bases had no gene match. Germline V CDR1 and CDR2: LNHDA, SQIVND (reference sequence). The CDR3 contains 14 residues. The CDR3 protein is CASSVRQGAQPQHF. The CDR3 DNA reads as TGTGCCAGTAGTGTCCGACAGGGGGCTCAGCCCCAGCATTTT.

CDR3 nucleotides: TGCAGCGCCCCAGGGCGTTTGGGTTCGAACACTGAAGCTTTCTTT. It translates to CSAPGRLGSNTEAFF. This chain links TRBV29-1 with TRBJ1-1, with a weak D call TRBD1 (5 bases). The CDR3 consists of 15 residues. The V gene lost 7 bases and the J gene lost 1 base, with 19 bases spanning the gap. The germline CDR1 and CDR2 sequences are SQVTM and ANQGSEA.

Remarks on this clone: This sample also contains other DNA sequences that code for the same CDR3. The rearrangement joins TRBV10-3 to TRBJ2-7, with TRBD1 matching over 8 bases. CDR1 is ENHRY, CDR2 SYGVKD, per germline. This CDR3 contains 14 residues. Losses at the gene ends were 0 bases for V and 3 bases for J; bases not matched to a gene: 1. The CDR3 nucleotides read TGTGCCATCAGTGAGTCAGGACAGGGCTACGAGCAGTACTTC. Its translation is CAISESGQGYEQYF.

This clone has more than one count but fewer than ten. This chain connects TRBV28 to TRBJ1-2; no clear D. This CDR3 spans 10 amino acids. Trimming pared 5 bases from V and 7 bases from J, leaving 5 bases between. Per germline, CDR1 MDHEN and CDR2 SYDVKM. CDR3 amino acids: CASSQAGYTF. Written as DNA, the CDR3 is TGTGCCAGCAGTCAAGCTGGCTACACCTTC.

Concerning this clone: Distinct nucleotide sequences in the sample also encode this CDR3. The chain joins TRBV30 to TRBJ1-1; D gene unclear. Germline CDR1 and CDR2: GTSNPN and SVGIG (reference sequence). The CDR3 runs to 13 residues. V was cut by 4 bases and J by 1 base, with 10 bases left in between. The chain's CDR3 is CAWTRGWNTEAFF. The CDR3 DNA is TGTGCCTGGACACGAGGGTGGAACACTGAAGCTTTCTTT.

The rearrangement uses TRBV4-3 and TRBJ2-2, with 14 bases lining up with TRBD2. CDR1 LGHNA and CDR2 YSLEER come from the germline V gene. The J segment lost 5 bases and the V segment lost 4 bases, leaving 9 bases of the junction unmatched. This CDR3 is 18 amino acids long. The CDR3 spells CASSRFGTSGGGTGELFF. CDR3 coding DNA: TGCGCCAGCAGCCGATTCGGGACTAGCGGGGGTGGGACCGGGGAGCTGTTTTTT.

The chain carries TRBV6-5 and TRBJ2-6; D uncertain. Per germline, CDR1 MNHEY and CDR2 SVGAGI. The CDR3 runs 15 residues. The ends were cut back, 2 bases at V and 1 base at J, with 6 bases in the middle. The CDR3 sequence: CASSYAESGANVLTF. In nucleotides, the CDR3 is TGTGCCAGCAGTTACGCGGAGTCTGGGGCCAACGTCCTGACTTTC.

V usage is TRBV19 and J usage is TRBJ2-1, with a possible D match to TRBD2 (6 bases). Deletions cut 8 bases from V and 3 bases from J, with 11 bases between. Looked up from germline, CDR1 is LNHDA and CDR2 is SQIVND (reference sequence). This CDR3 is built from 13 residues. The chain's CDR3 is CASLGSFYNEQFF. The DNA for the CDR3 is TGTGCCAGTCTCGGGAGCTTCTACAATGAGCAGTTCTTC.

V gene TRBV29-1 combines with J gene TRBJ1-6; D perhaps matches TRBD1 (6 bases). Germline CDR1 and CDR2: SQVTM and ANQGSEA. This CDR3 region has 14 residues. Trimming removed 7 bases from V and 7 bases from J, with 17 bases in between. The CDR3 spells CSDRELLANSPLHF. The CDR3 nucleotides read TGCAGCGACAGGGAGCTTTTAGCGAATTCACCCCTCCACTTT.

The rearrangement uses TRBV6-4 and TRBJ2-2; 7 bases map to TRBD2. The trim removed 3 bases at V and 4 bases at J, leaving 8 bases unmatched. Germline CDR1 is MRHNA and CDR2 is SNTAGT. The CDR3 runs to 16 residues. In nucleotides, the CDR3 is TGTGCCAGCAGTGATTGGGCGGGAGCGGTCACCGGGGAGCTGTTTTTT. It translates to CASSDWAGAVTGELFF.